This T cell receptor beta chain derives from a study of blood T cells in healthy people across ages. The CDR3 has 15 amino acids. V shed 3 bases and J shed 2 bases, with 14 bases lying between them. Germline CDR1 and CDR2: KGHSH and LQKENI. PCR was performed a second time for about 6 to 12 cycles using a sample-barcoded 5' primer and a J-beta primer mix. In TCRdb, the 5' RACE reads were re-called with MiXCR into one record per CDR3 protein. The table lists some 900,000 distinct CDR3 sequences, 45% to 50% of them singletons, with around an eighth in the top ten. Sequencing was performed on blood. The receptor comes from a man under 40 in good health. The gene calls are TRBV18 and TRBJ2-7, with TRBD1 as a possible D gene (6 bases). CDR3 residues: CASSPQGIGPYEQYF. The CDR3 region has the DNA TGTGCCAGCTCACCGCAGGGGATCGGCCCCTACGAGCAGTACTTC.